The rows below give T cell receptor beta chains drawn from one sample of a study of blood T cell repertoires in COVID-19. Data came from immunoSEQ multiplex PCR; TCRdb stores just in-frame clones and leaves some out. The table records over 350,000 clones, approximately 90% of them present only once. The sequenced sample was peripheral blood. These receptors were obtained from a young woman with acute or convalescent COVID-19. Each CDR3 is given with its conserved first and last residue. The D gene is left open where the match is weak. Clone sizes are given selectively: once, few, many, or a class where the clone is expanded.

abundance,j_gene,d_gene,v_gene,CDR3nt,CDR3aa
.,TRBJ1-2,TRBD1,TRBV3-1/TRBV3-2,TGTGCCAGCAGCCTGCTCTCAGGGGGCTCCATCTATGGCTACACCTTC,CASSLLSGGSIYGYTF
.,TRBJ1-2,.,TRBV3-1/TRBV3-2,TGTGCCAGCAGCCAAGAAGCCTGGGACACGTATGGCTACACCTTC,CASSQEAWDTYGYTF
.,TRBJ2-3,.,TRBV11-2,TGTGCCAGCAGAACTGCTCTAGCGAGCACAGATACGCAGTATTTT,CASRTALASTDTQYF
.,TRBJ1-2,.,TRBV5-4,TGTGCCAGCAGCTTGGTGCAGGGGTGGGGCTACACCTTC,CASSLVQGWGYTF
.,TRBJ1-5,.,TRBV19,TGTGCCAGTAGGGACAGTCTAAATCAGCCCCAGCATTTT,CASRDSLNQPQHF
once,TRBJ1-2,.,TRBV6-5,TGTGCCAGCAGAAAGATAGACTATGGCTACACCTTC,CASRKIDYGYTF
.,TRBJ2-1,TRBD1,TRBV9,TGTGCCAGCAGCGTAGCCACAACCCCGGGACAGGGTGGACTAAGCTCCTACAATGAGCAGTTCTTC,CASSVATTPGQGGLSSYNEQFF
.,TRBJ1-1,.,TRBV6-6,TGTGCCAGCAGTTCCCCGAAATACAGAATGAACACTGAAGCTTTCTTT,CASSSPKYRMNTEAFF
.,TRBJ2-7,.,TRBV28,TGTGCCAGCAGTCCTCAACGGGCGTCAGGGTTCTACGAGCAGTACTTC,CASSPQRASGFYEQYF
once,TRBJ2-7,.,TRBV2,TGTGCCAGCAGTGAATGGGGAGGATCCTCCTACGAGCAGTACTTC,CASSEWGGSSYEQYF
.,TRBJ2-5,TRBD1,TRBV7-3,TGTGCCAGCAGCTGGGGACAGGGGGATAGGGAGACCCAGTACTTC,CASSWGQGDRETQYF
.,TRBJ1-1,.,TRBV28,TGTGCCAGCAGTTTCCCAGGGGTCAACACTGAAGCTTTCTTT,CASSFPGVNTEAFF
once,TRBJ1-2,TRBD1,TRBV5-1,TGCGCCAGCAGTTTACGGACAGGGGGGAACTATGGCTACACCTTC,CASSLRTGGNYGYTF
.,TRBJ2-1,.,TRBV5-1,TGCGCCAGCAGCTTGGCGGGCAATGAGCAGTTCTTC,CASSLAGNEQFF
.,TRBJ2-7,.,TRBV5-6,TGTGCCAGCAGCTGGGCAGGACAGCCATCCTACGAGCAGTACTTC,CASSWAGQPSYEQYF
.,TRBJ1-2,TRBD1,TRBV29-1,TGCAGCGTTGAAGACCCCACAGGGGTGGGTGGCTACACCTTC,CSVEDPTGVGGYTF
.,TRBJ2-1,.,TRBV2,TGTGCCAGCAGTGAGGTTAGCCGAAATGAGCAGTTCTTC,CASSEVSRNEQFF
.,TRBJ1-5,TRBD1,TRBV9,TGTGCCAGCAGCGAATCGACAGGGGGCGTAGACCAGCCCCAGCATTTT,CASSESTGGVDQPQHF
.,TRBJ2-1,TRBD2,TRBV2,TGTGCCAGCAGGAGCAGGACTAGCGGGGAGGTTTTTTACAATGAGCAGTTCTTC,CASRSRTSGEVFYNEQFF
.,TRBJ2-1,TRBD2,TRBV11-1,TGTGCCAGCAACCCTGGACTAGCGGGGCCTGAGCAGTTCTTC,CASNPGLAGPEQFF
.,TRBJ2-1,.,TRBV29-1,TGCAGCGTGGCGGAATATGAGCAGTTCTTC,CSVAEYEQFF
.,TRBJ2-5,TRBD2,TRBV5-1,TGCGCCAGCAGCAGGGGCGGATTGTTAGCGGGCACGCAAGAGACCCAGTACTTC,CASSRGGLLAGTQETQYF